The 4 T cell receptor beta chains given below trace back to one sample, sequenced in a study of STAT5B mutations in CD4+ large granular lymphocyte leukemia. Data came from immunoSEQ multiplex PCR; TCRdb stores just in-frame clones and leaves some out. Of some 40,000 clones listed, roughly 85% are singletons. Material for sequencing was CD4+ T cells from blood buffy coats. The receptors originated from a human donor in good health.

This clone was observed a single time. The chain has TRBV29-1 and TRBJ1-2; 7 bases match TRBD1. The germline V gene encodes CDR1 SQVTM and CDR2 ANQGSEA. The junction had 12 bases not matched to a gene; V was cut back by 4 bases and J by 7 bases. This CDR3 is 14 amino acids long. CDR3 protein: CSVVDRQGEGGYTF. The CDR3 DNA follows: TGCAGCGTTGTAGACCGGCAGGGGGAAGGTGGCTACACCTTC.

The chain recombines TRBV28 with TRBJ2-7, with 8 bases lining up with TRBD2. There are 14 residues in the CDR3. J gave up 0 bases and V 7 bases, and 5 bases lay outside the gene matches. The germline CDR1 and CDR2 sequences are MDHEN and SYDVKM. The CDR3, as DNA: TGTGCCAGCATTGGGACTAGACCCTCCTACGAGCAGTACTTC. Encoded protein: CASIGTRPSYEQYF.

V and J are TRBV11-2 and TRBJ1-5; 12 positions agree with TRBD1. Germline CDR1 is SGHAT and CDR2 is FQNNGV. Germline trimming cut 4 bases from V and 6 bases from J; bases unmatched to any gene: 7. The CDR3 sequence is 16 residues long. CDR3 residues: CASSSGTGGRGQPQHF. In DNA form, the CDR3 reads TGTGCCAGCAGCTCCGGGACAGGGGGCCGAGGTCAGCCCCAGCATTTT. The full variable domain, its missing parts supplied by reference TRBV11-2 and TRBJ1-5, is EAGVAQSPRYKIIEKRQSVAFWCNPISGHATLYWYQQILGQGPKLLIQFQNNGVVDDSQLPKDRFSAERLKGVDSTLKIQPAKLEDSAVYLCASSSGTGGRGQPQHFGDGTRLSIL.

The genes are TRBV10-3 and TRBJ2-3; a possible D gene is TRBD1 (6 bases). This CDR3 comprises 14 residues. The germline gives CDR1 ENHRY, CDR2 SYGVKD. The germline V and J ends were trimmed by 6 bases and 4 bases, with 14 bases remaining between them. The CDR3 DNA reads TGTGCCATCAGCCCGGGACAAGGTGCAGATACGCAGTATTTT. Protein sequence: CAISPGQGADTQYF.